The 20 T cell receptor beta chains listed next were all sequenced from one sample in a study of cytomegalovirus exposure and HLA in healthy donors. Vbeta (60) and Jbeta (13) primers were used in the PCR. Clones were read by immunoSEQ multiplex PCR, and TCRdb kept only the in-frame ones, dropping some. The sample gives more than 100,000 clones, around 78% of which show up once; 2.5% to 3.5% is in the top ten. Sequencing used PBMCs. The receptors originated from a woman in her twenties or thirties in good health and CMV-seropositive.

CDR3 protein: CASSQGTGVDEQYF. The CDR3 DNA reads as TGCGCCAGCAGCCAGGGGACAGGGGTAGACGAGCAGTACTTC. The V and J genes are TRBV4-3 and TRBJ2-7; 10 nucleotides match TRBD1. J gave up 5 bases and V 3 bases, and 4 bases lay outside the gene matches. There are 14 residues in the CDR3. Germline V gene lookup returns CDR1 LGHNA and CDR2 YSLEER.

The rearrangement uses TRBV6-5 and TRBJ2-5; D is unresolved. CDR1 and CDR2 (germline): MNHEY, SVGAGI. V gave up 4 bases and J gave up 5 bases, with 11 bases separating them. CDR3 length: 13 amino acids. CDR3 sequence: CASSFQNTETQYF. CDR3 nucleotides: TGTGCCAGCAGTTTTCAGAATACCGAGACCCAGTACTTC.

This chain joins TRBV7-2 and TRBJ1-5; D not resolved. There are 12 residues in the CDR3. Germline V lookup: CDR1 SGHTA, CDR2 FQGNSA. The V and J ends lost 5 bases and 5 bases respectively, with 7 bases between them. The CDR3 DNA reads TGTGCCAGCAGCCTATACGATCAGCCCCAGCATTTT. Translating it yields CASSLYDQPQHF. Full variable domain (rest looked up from reference TRBV7-2 and TRBJ1-5): GAGVSQSPSNKVTEKGKDVELRCDPISGHTALYWYRQSLGQGLEFLIYFQGNSAPDKSGLPSDRFSAERTGGSVSTLTIQRTQQEDSAVYLCASSLYDQPQHFGDGTRLSIL.

This clone showed up just once. The rearrangement uses TRBV19 and TRBJ1-5; D may be TRBD1 (6 bases). The CDR3 contains 17 residues. Trimming cost V 6 bases and J 3 bases, with 21 bases left between them. The V gene's germline CDR1 is LNHDA and CDR2 SQIVND (reference sequence). The CDR3 DNA follows: TGTGCCAGTAGCAGGGGATATGAAGGGGGGGACAATCAGCCCCAGCATTTT. Its translation is CASSRGYEGGDNQPQHF.

The gene calls are TRBV4-2 and TRBJ2-2, with 9 bases fitting TRBD2. Trimming at V came to 0 bases and at J to 6 bases, leaving 5 bases not matched to a gene. Looked up from germline, CDR1 is LGHNA and CDR2 is YNFKEQ. The CDR3 contains 16 residues. CDR3 sequence: CASSQDLAGPAGELFF. The CDR3, as DNA: TGTGCCAGCAGCCAAGACCTAGCGGGGCCCGCCGGGGAGCTGTTTTTT.

This chain uses TRBV18 with TRBJ2-5; 13 bases align to TRBD2. Trimming at V came to 5 bases and at J to 3 bases, leaving 3 bases not matched to a gene. CDR1 is KGHSH and CDR2 is LQKENI in the germline V gene. This CDR3 contains 15 residues. The CDR3, as DNA: TGTGCCAGCTCAACGACTAGCGGGGGGAAAGAGACCCAGTACTTC. This translates into CASSTTSGGKETQYF.

This sequence joins TRBV5-4 and TRBJ2-7, with 7 positions matching TRBD1. The V and J ends lost 4 bases and 3 bases, in that order; junction bases with no gene match: 7. Germline lookup yields CDR1 SGHNT and CDR2 YYREEE (reference sequence). CDR3 size: 14 residues. Here the CDR3 reads CASSPNRDSYEQYF. The CDR3 bases are TGTGCCAGCAGCCCGAACCGGGACAGCTACGAGCAGTACTTC.

This clone has a handful of counts. The chain joins TRBV5-1 to TRBJ1-6; TRBD1 might be the D (5 bases). V was cut by 4 bases and J by 5 bases, with 16 bases left in between. This CDR3 is built from 16 residues. Germline V gene lookup returns CDR1 SGHRS and CDR2 YFSETQ. As DNA, the CDR3 is TGCGCCAGCAGCCCGTCGTTGGGGGGGGATAATTCACCCCTCCACTTT. Translation gives CASSPSLGGDNSPLHF.

The J gene is TRBJ2-1, the V gene TRBV2, with TRBD2 identical over 8 bases. V was pared by 6 bases and J by 4 bases, with 8 bases of the junction left unmatched. Per germline, CDR1 SNHLY and CDR2 FYNNEI. The CDR3 runs 15 residues. CDR3 in DNA: TGTGCCAGCAGCCCGTCTGGCGGGGGGTACAATGAGCAGTTCTTC. It translates to CASSPSGGGYNEQFF.

This clone has just a few counts. J is TRBJ1-1 and V is TRBV5-1; 7 nucleotides align to TRBD1. After removal of 4 bases from V and 0 bases from J, the junction contained 6 bases not matched to a gene. Germline values: CDR1 SGHRS, CDR2 YFSETQ. This CDR3 spans 15 amino acids. CDR3: CASSRETGVNTEAFF. The CDR3 DNA reads as TGCGCCAGCAGCAGAGAAACAGGGGTGAACACTGAAGCTTTCTTT. Full variable domain (remainder filled in from reference TRBV5-1 and TRBJ1-1): KAGVTQTPRYLIKTRGQQVTLSCSPISGHRSVSWYQQTPGQGLQFLFEYFSETQRNKGNFPGRFSGRQFSNSRSEMNVSTLELGDSALYLCASSRETGVNTEAFFGQGTRLTVV.

The chain links TRBV19 to TRBJ2-7; 13 positions match TRBD2. J lost 0 bases, V lost 10 bases, and 6 bases had no gene match. The V gene's germline CDR1 is LNHDA and CDR2 SQIVND (reference sequence). CDR3 length: 15 residues. CDR3 sequence reads: CATRGLAGFSYEQYF. DNA for the CDR3: TGTGCCACCAGGGGACTAGCGGGGTTCTCCTACGAGCAGTACTTC. Full variable domain (missing parts from reference TRBV19 and TRBJ2-7): DGGITQSPKYLFRKEGQNVTLSCEQNLNHDAMYWYRQDPGQGLRLIYYSQIVNDFQKGDIAEGYSVSREKKESFPLTVTSAQKNPTAFYLCATRGLAGFSYEQYFGPGTRLTVT.

The rearrangement uses TRBV7-3 and TRBJ1-1, with 9 bases identical to TRBD1. The CDR3 is made up of 15 amino acids. The trim removed 5 bases at V and 3 bases at J, leaving 7 bases unmatched. Looked up from germline, CDR1 is SGHTA and CDR2 is FQGTGA. The CDR3 DNA reads as TGTGCCAGCAGCAGGGACAGGGAAGAGGACACTGAAGCTTTCTTT. It specifies CASSRDREEDTEAFF.

The CDR3 here is CASSRTGFGYTF. The CDR3 nucleotides read TGTGCCAGCAGCAGGACAGGGTTTGGCTACACCTTC. The chain combines TRBV27 with TRBJ1-2; TRBD1 matches at 8 bases. Germline V gives CDR1 MNHEY, CDR2 SMNVEV (reference sequence). This CDR3 region has 12 residues. The ends lost 6 bases at V and 7 bases at J; junction bases unmatched: 4.

There are a few counts of this clone. The gene calls are TRBV15 and TRBJ1-3; possibly TRBD1 for D (5 bases). Trimming took off 8 bases at V and 1 base at J, with 12 bases between the two ends. The CDR3 extends over 14 amino acids. CDR1 is LNHNV and CDR2 is YYDKDF in the germline V gene (reference sequence). CDR3 amino acids: CATCTGLSGNTIYF. The CDR3, as DNA: TGTGCCACCTGCACAGGCTTGTCTGGAAACACCATATATTTT. The full variable domain, with the rest looked up from reference TRBV15 and TRBJ1-3, is DAMVIQNPRYQVTQFGKPVTLSCSQTLNHNVMYWYQQKSSQAPKLLFHYYDKDFNNEADTPDNFQSRRPNTSFCFLDIRSPGLGDTAMYLCATCTGLSGNTIYFGEGSWLTVV.

For this clone: Different DNA sequences within this sample yield the same CDR3. V and J are TRBV4-3 and TRBJ2-2; D is unclear. The V gene's germline CDR1 is LGHNA and CDR2 YSLEER. Trimming took off 0 bases at V and 6 bases at J, with 8 bases between the two ends. The CDR3 is 14 residues long. The CDR3 sequence is CASSQDRVAGELFF. The CDR3, as DNA: TGCGCCAGCAGCCAAGATCGGGTCGCCGGGGAGCTGTTTTTT.

This chain joins TRBV9 and TRBJ2-1, with 11 nucleotides matching TRBD1. Germline V lookup: CDR1 SGDLS, CDR2 YYNGEE. This CDR3 spans 15 amino acids. The junction had 6 bases not matched to a gene; V was cut back by 3 bases and J by 7 bases. The chain's CDR3 is CASSASGTGGNEQFF. In DNA form, the CDR3 reads TGTGCCAGCAGCGCATCCGGGACAGGGGGGAATGAGCAGTTCTTC.

This sequence joins TRBV5-1 and TRBJ1-1; maybe TRBD1 (5 bases). V lost 6 bases to trimming and J lost 0 bases, with 12 bases between them. Germline V gene lookup returns CDR1 SGHRS and CDR2 YFSETQ. CDR3 size: 14 residues. CDR3 sequence reads: CASMGGGVNTEAFF. The CDR3 DNA reads as TGCGCCAGCATGGGGGGAGGGGTGAACACTGAAGCTTTCTTT.

The genes are TRBV5-4 and TRBJ1-1, with 7 bases aligning to TRBD1. Per germline, CDR1 SGHNT and CDR2 YYREEE (reference sequence). Unmatched junction bases numbered 8, after V lost 2 bases and J lost 4 bases. The CDR3 consists of 15 residues. In DNA form, the CDR3 reads TGTGCCAGCAGCTTTCTACAGGGGTCCGTCACTGAAGCTTTCTTT. Its translation: CASSFLQGSVTEAFF.

This clone was seen once. The rearrangement joins TRBV29-1 to TRBJ2-7; TRBD1 matches at 8 bases. The CDR3 sequence is 12 residues long. In germline, CDR1 is SQVTM, CDR2 ANQGSEA. V shed 6 bases and J 4 bases; nucleotides not matched to a gene: 5. The CDR3 region is CSVRQGWYEQYF. The CDR3 coding sequence is TGCAGCGTAAGACAGGGGTGGTACGAGCAGTACTTC.

The genes are TRBV4-3 and TRBJ2-5; 13 nucleotides align to TRBD2. The germline V gene encodes CDR1 LGHNA and CDR2 YSLEER. The CDR3 is made up of 17 amino acids. V dropped 3 bases and J dropped 5; count of bases not matched to a gene: 9. Written as DNA, the CDR3 is TGCGCCAGCAGCCAGGATACTAGCGGGGGGGCGTGGGAGACCCAGTACTTC. This translates into CASSQDTSGGAWETQYF.